Shown below are 9 T cell receptor beta chains from a single sample sequenced in a study of cytomegalovirus exposure and HLA in healthy donors. It was with 60 Vbeta and 13 Jbeta primers that the PCR ran. Generated by immunoSEQ multiplex PCR, the TCRdb table keeps only in-frame clones and is missing some. The profile shows 100,000 to 150,000 clones, approximately 72% of them singletons. The sample consisted of PBMCs. These receptors all stem from a man aged 18 to 35 in good health and CMV-seronegative.

The V and J genes are TRBV6-5 and TRBJ2-1; D may be TRBD1 (5 bases). CDR3 length: 14 amino acids. Germline loops: CDR1 MNHEY, CDR2 SVGAGI. V gave up 7 bases and J gave up 2 bases, with 12 bases separating them. CDR3 sequence: CASKSGPTYNEQFF. For the CDR3, the DNA is TGTGCCAGCAAGTCAGGGCCCACCTACAATGAGCAGTTCTTC.

The V gene is TRBV5-6, the J gene TRBJ2-5; perhaps TRBD2 as D (6 bases). Deletions cut 0 bases from V and 7 bases from J, with 19 bases between. Per the germline V gene, CDR1 is SGHDT and CDR2 is YYEEEE. This CDR3 is 16 amino acids long. CDR3 protein: CASSLEVGARGVTQYF. In nucleotides, the CDR3 is TGTGCCAGCAGCTTGGAGGTGGGCGCGCGGGGAGTGACCCAGTACTTC.

The genes are TRBV7-6 and TRBJ2-3; 9 nucleotides agree with TRBD1. The junction had 8 bases not matched to a gene; V was cut back by 3 bases and J by 1 base. This CDR3 has 17 amino acids. In germline, CDR1 is SGHVS, CDR2 FNYEAQ. As DNA, the CDR3 is TGTGCCAGCAGCTTCAGGGACAGGGACCTACGCACAGATACGCAGTATTTT. Translating gives CASSFRDRDLRTDTQYF.

This clone was seen just once. J is TRBJ2-1 and V is TRBV9, with D hard to call. V was pared by 3 bases and J by 8 bases, with 6 bases between. This CDR3 spans 11 amino acids. The V gene's germline CDR1 is SGDLS and CDR2 YYNGEE. This CDR3 reads CASSAQDEQFF. The CDR3, as DNA: TGTGCCAGCAGCGCCCAGGATGAGCAGTTCTTC.

The CDR3 DNA reads TGTGCCAGTAGTATATATCGGGGGCAGGGGGGCAATCAGCCCCAGCATTTT. Its protein is CASSIYRGQGGNQPQHF. The rearrangement uses TRBV19 and TRBJ1-5; 7 nucleotides align to TRBD1. Germline CDR1 is LNHDA and CDR2 is SQIVND (reference sequence). The CDR3 length is 17 residues. After removal of 2 bases from V and 2 bases from J, the junction contained 9 bases not matched to a gene.

The CDR3 region has the DNA TGTGCCAGCAGGCCTAGTTTGAATGGCTACACCTTC. Its translation: CASRPSLNGYTF. This sequence joins TRBV28 and TRBJ1-2, with D uncertain. Germline V gene sequence: CDR1 MDHEN, CDR2 SYDVKM. The germline V and J ends were trimmed by 6 bases and 6 bases, with 11 bases remaining between them. The length of the CDR3 is 12 residues.

This clone was detected a few times. Other DNA sequences in the same sample also yield this CDR3. The V call is TRBV5-1, the J call TRBJ2-3, with 7 positions matching TRBD1. Germline CDR1 SGHRS, CDR2 YFSETQ. The junction had 3 bases not matched to a gene; V was cut back by 2 bases and J by 0 bases. The CDR3 spans 15 residues. The CDR3 sequence: CASSFGQVSTDTQYF. CDR3 DNA sequence: TGCGCCAGCAGCTTCGGACAGGTCAGCACAGATACGCAGTATTTT.

The chain is built from TRBV18 and TRBJ2-7; D is possibly TRBD1 (6 bases). With 3 bases removed from V and 3 bases from J, the gap between germline ends came to 21 bases. CDR3 length: 17 residues. In germline, CDR1 is KGHSH, CDR2 LQKENI. The CDR3 region is CASSPLAGDIGSYEQYF. CDR3 sequence (DNA): TGTGCCAGCTCACCCCTCGCAGGGGATATTGGGAGCTACGAGCAGTACTTC. Full variable domain (outside the CDR3, taken from reference TRBV18 and TRBJ2-7): NAGVMQNPRHLVRRRGQEARLRCSPMKGHSHVYWYRQLPEEGLKFMVYLQKENIIDESGMPKERFSAEFPKEGPSILRIQQVVRGDSAAYFCASSPLAGDIGSYEQYFGPGTRLTVT.

The chain carries TRBV19 and TRBJ1-2, with 8 bases aligning to TRBD1. CDR1 is LNHDA, CDR2 SQIVND, per germline (reference sequence). Trimming at V came to 7 bases and at J to 2 bases, leaving 9 bases not matched to a gene. CDR3 size: 15 residues. CDR3: CASNPGQVRNYGYTF. The CDR3 DNA sequence: TGTGCCAGTAACCCGGGACAGGTTAGAAACTATGGCTACACCTTC. The whole variable domain, remainder taken from reference TRBV19 and TRBJ1-2, is DGGITQSPKYLFRKEGQNVTLSCEQNLNHDAMYWYRQDPGQGLRLIYYSQIVNDFQKGDIAEGYSVSREKKESFPLTVTSAQKNPTAFYLCASNPGQVRNYGYTFGSGTRLTVV.